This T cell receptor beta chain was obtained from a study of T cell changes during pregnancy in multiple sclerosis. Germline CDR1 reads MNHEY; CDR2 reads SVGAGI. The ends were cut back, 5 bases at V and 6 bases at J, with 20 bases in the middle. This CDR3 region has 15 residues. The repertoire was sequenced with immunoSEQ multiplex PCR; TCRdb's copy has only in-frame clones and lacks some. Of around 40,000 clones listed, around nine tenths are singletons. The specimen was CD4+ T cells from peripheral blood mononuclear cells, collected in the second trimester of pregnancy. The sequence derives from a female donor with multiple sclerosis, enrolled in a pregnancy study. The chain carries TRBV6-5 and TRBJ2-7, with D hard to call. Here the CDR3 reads CASSQTALGLREQYF. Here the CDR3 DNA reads TGTGCCAGCAGTCAGACGGCCCTAGGTTTACGCGAGCAGTACTTC.